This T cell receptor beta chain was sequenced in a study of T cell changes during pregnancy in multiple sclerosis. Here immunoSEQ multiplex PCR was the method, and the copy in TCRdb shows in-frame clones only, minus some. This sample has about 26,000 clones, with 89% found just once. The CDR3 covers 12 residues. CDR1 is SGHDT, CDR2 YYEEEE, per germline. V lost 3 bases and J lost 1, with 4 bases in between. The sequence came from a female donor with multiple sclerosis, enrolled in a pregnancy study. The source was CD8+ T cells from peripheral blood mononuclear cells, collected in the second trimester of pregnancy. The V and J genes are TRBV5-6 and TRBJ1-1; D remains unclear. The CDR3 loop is CASSYQNTEAFF. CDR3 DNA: TGTGCCAGCAGCTATCAGAACACTGAAGCTTTCTTT.